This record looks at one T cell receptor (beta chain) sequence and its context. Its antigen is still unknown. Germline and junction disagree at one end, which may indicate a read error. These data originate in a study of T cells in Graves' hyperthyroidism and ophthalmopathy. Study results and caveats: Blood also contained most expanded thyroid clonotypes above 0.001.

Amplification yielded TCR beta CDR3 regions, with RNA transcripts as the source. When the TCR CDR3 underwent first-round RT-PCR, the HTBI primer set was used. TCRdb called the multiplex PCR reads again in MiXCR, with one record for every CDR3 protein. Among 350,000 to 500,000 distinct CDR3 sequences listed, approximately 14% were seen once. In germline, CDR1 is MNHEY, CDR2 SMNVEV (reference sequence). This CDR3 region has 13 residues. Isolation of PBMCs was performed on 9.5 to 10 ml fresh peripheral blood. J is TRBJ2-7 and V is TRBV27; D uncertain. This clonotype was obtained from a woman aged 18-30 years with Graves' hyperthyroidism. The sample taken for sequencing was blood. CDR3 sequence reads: CASSYDRSYEQYF. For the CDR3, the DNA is TGCGCCAGCAGTTACGACCGTTCCTACGAGCAGTACTTC.